The 23 T cell receptor beta chains below were found in one sample sequenced in a study of vaccination and CD4 T cells after COVID-19. The antigens for these receptors are not known. The treatment was: approximately 9-day PBMC culture with coronavirus spike peptide pools or control peptides (ViraFEST assay). Sequencing of DNA taken from cultured CD4+ T cells relied on the Oncomine TCR Beta short-read assay. TCRdb redid the calling of the PCR reads with MiXCR, one entry per CDR3 protein. The table includes roughly 17,000 distinct CDR3 sequences, around 55% detected once. The material sequenced was CD4+ T cells from blood, cultured in vitro. Receptors were obtained from a human donor who had recovered from COVID-19.

Note on this clonotype: The conserved final phenylalanine or tryptophan is absent from the CDR3, which likely points to a read error. The rearrangement joins TRBV28 to TRBJ1-1, with 9 bases that match TRBD1. Trimming cost V 5 bases and J 6 bases; bases outside gene matches: 7. Germline CDR1 MDHEN, CDR2 SYDVKM. This CDR3 is built from 14 residues. This CDR3 reads CASSQGTGSAEAFC. CDR3 DNA: TGTGCCAGCAGTCAAGGGACAGGGAGCGCTGAAGCTTTCTGT.

The chain joins TRBV7-2 to TRBJ1-1, with 10 bases identical to TRBD1. Germline V gives CDR1 SGHTA, CDR2 FQGNSA. This CDR3 region has 15 residues. The V segment lost 3 bases and the J segment 7 bases; nucleotides outside the gene matches: 8. CDR3 protein: CASSFLGQGRIEAFF. For the CDR3, the DNA is TGTGCCAGCAGCTTCCTGGGACAGGGGAGGATTGAAGCTTTCTTT.

The chain recombines TRBV19 with TRBJ1-2; D may be TRBD1 (6 bases). CDR1 and CDR2 from the germline V gene are LNHDA and SQIVND (reference sequence). Trimming took off 1 base at V and 0 bases at J, with 21 bases between the two ends. The CDR3 spans 19 residues. CDR3 coding DNA: TGTGCCAGTAGTATAGGAGGGTACAGGGTGTGGAGGACTAACTATGGCTACACCTTC. Translation: CASSIGGYRVWRTNYGYTF.

V usage is TRBV20-1 and J usage is TRBJ2-1; a weak D match, TRBD2 (6 bases). V was cut by 6 bases and J by 9 bases, with 30 bases left in between. CDR1 and CDR2 from the germline V gene are DFQATT and SNEGSKA (reference sequence). The CDR3 sequence is 17 residues long. The CDR3 sequence is CSAASLGGARFGREQFF. CDR3 bases: TGCAGTGCCGCTTCCCTAGGAGGGGCTCGATTTGGGCGTGAGCAGTTCTTC.

The CDR3 protein is CASSLQATTGANVLTF. The CDR3 region has the DNA TGTGCCAGCAGCCTACAGGCAACTACTGGGGCCAACGTCCTGACTTTC. This sequence joins TRBV3-1 and TRBJ2-6; possibly TRBD1 for D (5 bases). This CDR3 is 16 amino acids long. The V gene lost 4 bases and the J gene lost 2 bases, with 12 bases spanning the gap. CDR1 LGHDT and CDR2 YNNKEL come from the germline V gene (reference sequence). Full variable domain (missing parts from reference TRBV3-1 and TRBJ2-6): DTAVSQTPKYLVTQMGNDKSIKCEQNLGHDTMYWYKQDSKKFLKIMFSYNNKELIINETVPNRFSPKSPDKAHLNLHINSLELGDSAVYFCASSLQATTGANVLTFGAGSRLTVL.

This chain links TRBV24-1 with TRBJ2-5; D might be TRBD1 (6 bases). V gave up 3 bases and J gave up 5 bases, with 15 bases separating them. Germline CDR1 is KGHDR and CDR2 is SFDVKD. The CDR3 runs to 15 residues. This chain's CDR3 is CATSDGRGSGETQYF. The CDR3, as DNA: TGTGCCACCAGTGATGGTAGGGGGTCAGGGGAGACCCAGTACTTC.

To note about this clonotype: Compared with germline, one end of the junction differs, possibly owing to a read error. The rearrangement links TRBV20-1 to TRBJ1-5; 7 positions match TRBD1. CDR1 is DFQATT, CDR2 SNEGSKA, per germline (reference sequence). The CDR3 length is 15 residues. This chain's CDR3 is CSARGVTGDNQPRHF. CDR3 nucleotides: TGCAGTGCTAGAGGGGTCACAGGGGACAATCAGCCCCGGCATTTT.

The chain employs TRBV20-1 and TRBJ2-5; 9 nucleotides line up with TRBD1. Germline lookup yields CDR1 DFQATT and CDR2 SNEGSKA (reference sequence). The CDR3 length is 13 residues. J was trimmed by 3 bases and V by 6 bases; bases with no gene match: 5. The CDR3, as DNA: TGCAGTGCGTACAGGGGGCTGGAAGAGACCCAGTACTTC. Protein: CSAYRGLEETQYF.

This clonotype was counted once. The DNA for the CDR3 is TGTGCCAGCAGTGTCGGCCAAAATGAAGCTTTCTTT. Encoded protein: CASSVGQNEAFF. The genes are TRBV2 and TRBJ1-1; D gene unclear. Trimming pared 4 bases from V and 7 bases from J, leaving 10 bases between. The CDR3 contains 12 residues. Germline V gene lookup returns CDR1 SNHLY and CDR2 FYNNEI.

The J gene is TRBJ2-3, the V gene TRBV28, with 7 bases aligning to TRBD2. The CDR3 is made up of 12 amino acids. The germline CDR1 and CDR2 sequences are MDHEN and SYDVKM. V shed 8 bases and J 5 bases; nucleotides not matched to a gene: 4. The DNA of the CDR3 is TGTGCCAGCGGGTCGGGGGGAGATACGCAGTATTTT. It yields the protein CASGSGGDTQYF.

The genes are TRBV11-3 and TRBJ2-3; 13 bases fit TRBD2. The CDR3 extends over 17 amino acids. Trimming cost V 0 bases and J 5 bases; bases outside gene matches: 5. CDR1 and CDR2 (germline): SGHNT, YENEEA. The CDR3 region is CASSLDPWTSGRDTQYF. The CDR3, as DNA: TGTGCCAGCAGCTTAGATCCGTGGACTAGCGGGAGAGATACGCAGTATTTT.

This clonotype appeared a few times. The J gene is TRBJ1-2, the V gene TRBV4-1, with TRBD1 matching 9 bases. The ends lost 4 bases at V and 2 bases at J; junction bases unmatched: 5. The V gene's germline CDR1 is MGHRA and CDR2 YSYEKL. CDR3 length: 15 residues. Here the CDR3 DNA reads TGCGCCAGCAGCCCGGGACAGGGACCAAACTATGGCTACACCTTC. Protein: CASSPGQGPNYGYTF.

The chain carries TRBV20-1 and TRBJ2-7; D might be TRBD1 or TRBD2, each matching 6 bases. Per germline, CDR1 DFQATT and CDR2 SNEGSKA (reference sequence). CDR3 size: 14 residues. Trimming cost V 5 bases and J 0 bases, with 14 bases left between them. CDR3 residues: CSAPRGADSYEQYF. For the CDR3, the DNA is TGCAGTGCTCCGAGGGGGGCAGACTCCTACGAGCAGTACTTC.

This sequence joins TRBV11-2 and TRBJ1-5, with 7 bases that match TRBD1. Germline V lookup: CDR1 SGHAT, CDR2 FQNNGV. This CDR3 spans 15 amino acids. Trimming took 6 bases from V and 5 from J; bases not matched to a gene: 10. CDR3 sequence: CASRRSGGRDQPQHF. CDR3 DNA sequence: TGTGCCAGCAGAAGATCAGGGGGGCGGGATCAGCCCCAGCATTTT.

V is TRBV5-1 and J is TRBJ1-6, with D uncertain. Trimming pared 1 base from V and 7 bases from J, leaving 15 bases between. The CDR3 covers 16 residues. The germline V gene encodes CDR1 SGHRS and CDR2 YFSETQ. The CDR3: CASSLLGGVRNSPLHF. In nucleotides, the CDR3 is TGCGCCAGCAGCTTGCTCGGAGGAGTACGGAATTCACCCCTCCACTTT.

The chain uses TRBV7-3 and TRBJ2-6, with unresolved D. The CDR3 is 15 amino acids. Germline CDR1 SGHTA, CDR2 FQGTGA. The germline V and J ends were trimmed by 6 bases and 0 bases, with 9 bases remaining between them. CDR3 amino acids: CASSPLLSGANVLTF. CDR3 sequence (DNA): TGTGCCAGCAGTCCACTACTCTCTGGGGCCAACGTCCTGACTTTC.

This clonotype was counted once. The CDR3 DNA sequence: TGTGCCATGCGGACAGGGACCGACAATGAGCAGTTCTTC. It translates to CAMRTGTDNEQFF. This sequence joins TRBV10-3 and TRBJ2-1; 8 bases line up with TRBD1. The trim removed 9 bases at V and 5 bases at J, leaving 6 bases unmatched. There are 13 residues in the CDR3. Germline CDR1 reads ENHRY; CDR2 reads SYGVKD.

The gene calls are TRBV6-2 or TRBV6-3 and TRBJ2-3, with TRBD2 matching 9 bases. The V gene's germline CDR1 is MNHEY and CDR2 SVGEGT. This CDR3 comprises 16 residues. Unmatched junction bases numbered 9, after V lost 4 bases and J lost 4 bases. This CDR3 reads CASSSVAGAGADTQYF. For the CDR3, the DNA is TGTGCCAGCAGTTCCGTAGCGGGAGCAGGTGCAGATACGCAGTATTTT.

This sequence joins TRBV25-1 and TRBJ2-2; 11 bases map to TRBD1. The CDR3 covers 15 residues. Per germline, CDR1 MGHDK and CDR2 SYGVNS. After removal of 6 bases from V and 3 bases from J, the junction contained 3 bases not matched to a gene. The CDR3 reads CASRGTGGDTGELFF. The CDR3 DNA sequence: TGTGCCAGCAGGGGGACAGGGGGAGACACCGGGGAGCTGTTTTTT.

This clonotype has more than one count but fewer than ten. The chain links TRBV7-9 to TRBJ1-2; D is possibly TRBD1 (5 bases). Germline loops: CDR1 SEHNR, CDR2 FQNEAQ (reference sequence). V dropped 4 bases and J dropped 8 bases, with 11 bases sitting between them. CDR3 length equals 12 residues. CDR3 coding DNA: TGTGCCAGCAGCTGGGGGGAAAACGGCTACACCTTC. Translated, it gives CASSWGENGYTF.

The chain uses TRBV20-1 and TRBJ2-3; the match to TRBD2 covers 7 bases. The CDR3 spans 15 residues. Losses at the gene ends were 6 bases for V and 7 bases for J; bases not matched to a gene: 16. The germline V gene encodes CDR1 DFQATT and CDR2 SNEGSKA (reference sequence). DNA of the CDR3: TGCAGTGCCCTCCTAGCGGCGGGAGCCCTGAATACGCAGTATTTT. This codes for CSALLAAGALNTQYF.

The rearrangement links TRBV9 to TRBJ1-2; 8 bases map to TRBD1. The V and J ends lost 0 bases and 4 bases, in that order; junction bases with no gene match: 8. From germline, CDR1 is SGDLS and CDR2 YYNGEE. The CDR3 has 16 amino acids. Written as DNA, the CDR3 is TGTGCCAGCAGCGTAGGTGGGACAGGCATAGGCTATGGCTACACCTTC. Its translation is CASSVGGTGIGYGYTF.

This clonotype was observed a few times. The chain uses TRBV24-1 and TRBJ1-1; D not certain. V dropped 6 bases and J dropped 5 bases, with 12 bases sitting between them. There are 13 residues in the CDR3. Germline CDR1 and CDR2: KGHDR and SFDVKD. CDR3 DNA: TGTGCCACCAGTTTGGCCCCGCTAACTGAAGCTTTCTTT. Its translation: CATSLAPLTEAFF.